What follows describes a single T cell receptor (beta chain). Repertoires were generated with immunoSEQ multiplex PCR, while TCRdb's copy carries only in-frame clones and drops some. The table has 150,000 to 200,000 clones, around 90% seen once; the top ten hold roughly 8.6%. This sample is drawn from a study of blood T cell repertoires in COVID-19. Either two negative PCRs, clearance, or symptom resolution qualified Cohort 3 donors as recovered. This CDR3 contains 14 residues. The V end was cut by 2 bases, the J end by 7 bases, with 14 bases between. Per the germline V gene, CDR1 is MGHDK and CDR2 is SYGVNS.

The TCR sequence derives from a woman between 18 and 29 years old who had recovered from COVID-19. This chain links TRBV25-1 with TRBJ1-1; D is possibly TRBD1 (6 bases). The sequenced material came from PBMCs or T cells enriched from blood (not recorded which). The CDR3 DNA follows: TGTGCCAGCAGTGAACGCACACAGGGTATTGAAGCTTTCTTT. Translation: CASSERTQGIEAFF.